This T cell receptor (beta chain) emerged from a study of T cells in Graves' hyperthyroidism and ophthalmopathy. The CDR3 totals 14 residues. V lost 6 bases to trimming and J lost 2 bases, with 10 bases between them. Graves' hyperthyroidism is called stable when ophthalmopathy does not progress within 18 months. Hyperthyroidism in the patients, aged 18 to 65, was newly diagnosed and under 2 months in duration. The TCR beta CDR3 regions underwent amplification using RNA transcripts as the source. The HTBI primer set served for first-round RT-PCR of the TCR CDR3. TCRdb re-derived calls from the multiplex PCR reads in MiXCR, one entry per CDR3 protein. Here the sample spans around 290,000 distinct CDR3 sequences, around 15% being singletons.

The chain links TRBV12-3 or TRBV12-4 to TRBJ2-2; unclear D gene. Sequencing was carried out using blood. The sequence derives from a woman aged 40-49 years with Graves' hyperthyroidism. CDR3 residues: CASREQVNTGELFF. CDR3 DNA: TGTGCCAGCAGGGAGCAAGTTAACACCGGGGAGCTGTTTTTT.